These T cell receptor beta chains were read from a single sample in a study of T cell repertoires in cytomegalovirus infection. MiXCR, run by TCRdb on the reads, gives a single entry per CDR3 protein. The data contain 200,000 or so distinct CDR3 sequences, 25% to 30% of them seen just once; the ten biggest clones take up 30% to 40%. The sample was PBMCs. These receptors were obtained from a human donor in good health (CMV status not recorded). Some clones in this sample may be carry-over from other donors' samples. The CDR3 runs from the conserved cysteine through the conserved F or W. The D gene is left open where the match is weak. Where a row states a size, it is once, few, many or the class of an expanded clone; other rows omit it.

D	size	V	J	CDR3	DNA
-	-	TRBV6-8	TRBJ2-2	CASSSNKYTGELFF	TGTGCCAGCTCATCAAATAAGTACACCGGGGAGCTGTTTTTT
-	many	TRBV6-1	TRBJ2-5	CASRRAGGDETQYF	TGTGCCAGCCGAAGGGCAGGGGGGGACGAGACCCAGTACTTC
-	-	TRBV12-3/TRBV12-4	TRBJ2-1	CASSPAGAYEQFF	TGTGCCAGCAGTCCCGCGGGGGCCTATGAGCAGTTCTTC
TRBD2	-	TRBV2	TRBJ2-3	CASSDFRLAGGLTDTQYF	TGTGCCAGCAGTGACTTTAGACTAGCGGGGGGGCTTACAGATACGCAGTATTTT
-	few	TRBV6-8	TRBJ2-7	CASHRAGEQYF	TGTGCCAGCCACAGGGCGGGAGAGCAGTACTTC
-	few	TRBV2	TRBJ1-4	CASSVREEEKLFF	TGTGCCAGCAGTGTCAGGGAAGAAGAAAAACTGTTTTTT
TRBD1	-	TRBV6-6	TRBJ2-1	CASTGTGGDEQFF	TGTGCCAGCACCGGGACAGGGGGCGATGAGCAGTTCTTC
-	few	TRBV11-1	TRBJ2-7	CASSSTGKAYEQYF	TGTGCCAGCAGCTCTACAGGTAAAGCCTACGAGCAGTACTTC
TRBD1	few	TRBV29-1	TRBJ2-7	CSVRQGNEQYF	TGCAGCGTCAGACAGGGGAACGAGCAGTACTTC
-	many	TRBV7-2	TRBJ2-3	CASSLGAPGASTDTQYF	TGTGCCAGCAGCTTAGGCGCCCCTGGGGCCAGCACAGATACGCAGTATTTT
TRBD2	few	TRBV6-2/TRBV6-3	TRBJ2-3	CASSDPRGEHDISTDTQYF	TGTGCCAGCAGTGACCCGCGGGGGGAACACGATATTAGCACAGATACGCAGTATTTT
TRBD1	few	TRBV7-2	TRBJ1-2	CASSRDRGGGYGYTF	TGTGCCAGCAGCCGTGACAGGGGAGGGGGCTATGGCTACACCTTC
TRBD1	-	TRBV20-1	TRBJ1-2	CSARPTGEDYGYTF	TGCAGTGCTAGACCGACAGGGGAGGACTATGGCTACACCTTC
-	-	TRBV12-3/TRBV12-4	TRBJ2-5	CASSPGTRETQYF	TGTGCCAGCTCACCAGGGACCAGAGAGACCCAGTACTTC
-	-	TRBV12-3/TRBV12-4	TRBJ2-7	CASSRLAGTQSLSSYEQYF	TGTGCCAGCAGTCGCCTCGCCGGGACACAGTCATTGTCTTCCTACGAGCAGTACTTC
-	few	TRBV3-1	TRBJ1-1	CASSQTGKGEAFF	TGTGCCAGCAGCCAGACGGGGAAGGGTGAAGCTTTCTTT
-	-	TRBV19	TRBJ2-7	CASSIRGLQHSEQYF	TGTGCCAGTAGTATCAGAGGGCTACAGCACAGCGAGCAGTACTTC
TRBD1	-	TRBV28	TRBJ1-1	CASRSGQGLINTEAFF	TGTGCCAGCAGATCGGGACAGGGACTGATAAACACTGAAGCTTTCTTT
TRBD2	once	TRBV5-1	TRBJ2-5	CASSWGLAGKQETQYF	TGCGCCAGCAGCTGGGGACTAGCGGGGAAACAAGAGACCCAGTACTTC
-	many	TRBV7-3	TRBJ2-6	CASSYSGANVLTF	TGTGCCAGCAGCTACTCTGGGGCCAACGTCCTGACTTTC
-	many	TRBV7-2	TRBJ1-1	CASSLVAGKAFF	TGTGCCAGCAGCTTAGTGGCAGGGAAAGCTTTCTTT
-	many	TRBV7-9	TRBJ2-5	CASSFLRDEETQYF	TGTGCCAGCAGCTTCCTTAGGGACGAGGAGACCCAGTACTTC
-	once	TRBV20-1	TRBJ1-1	CSARRVGGHSTFF	TGCAGTGCTAGGAGGGTCGGGGGACATAGTACTTTCTTT
-	-	TRBV19	TRBJ1-5	CASRLGGEGVQPQHF	TGTGCCAGTAGGTTAGGAGGGGAAGGAGTTCAGCCCCAGCATTTT
-	-	TRBV5-1	TRBJ1-1	CASSLDGQVITEAFF	TGCGCCAGCAGCTTGGATGGCCAGGTTATCACTGAAGCTTTCTTT
TRBD2	-	TRBV6-2/TRBV6-3	TRBJ2-2	CASSFGLAQGEMNTGELFF	TGTGCCAGCAGTTTTGGACTAGCTCAAGGGGAAATGAACACCGGGGAGCTGTTTTTT
-	-	TRBV4-1	TRBJ1-5	CASSQEEGDQPQHF	TGCGCCAGCAGCCAAGAGGAGGGTGACCAGCCCCAGCATTTT
TRBD1	-	TRBV12-3/TRBV12-4	TRBJ2-6	CASSFRFGRGLVAGANVLTF	TGTGCCAGCAGTTTTCGTTTCGGCAGGGGGCTGGTGGCTGGGGCCAACGTCCTGACTTTC
-	many	TRBV7-2	TRBJ2-1	CASSLAGGQINNEQFF	TGTGCCAGCAGCTTAGCGGGCGGACAGATCAACAATGAGCAGTTCTTC